These 8 T cell receptor beta chains originate from one sample sequenced in a study of blood T cell repertoires in COVID-19. Generated by immunoSEQ multiplex PCR, the TCRdb table keeps only in-frame clones and is missing some. Among just under 40,000 clones, over 80% were seen once, and the ten largest hold approximately 25%. The specimen was peripheral blood. These receptors originate from a man in his forties or fifties with active or convalescent COVID-19.

This clone has only a few counts. This chain links TRBV4-2 with TRBJ1-4; D gene ambiguous. The CDR3 runs to 11 residues. The germline V gene encodes CDR1 LGHNA and CDR2 YNFKEQ. Trimming shortened V by 0 bases and J by 10 bases, and 3 bases separated the two germline ends. The CDR3 reads CASSQDGKLFF. The CDR3 DNA reads TGTGCCAGCAGCCAAGACGGAAAACTGTTTTTT.

V and J are TRBV5-1 and TRBJ2-2; 7 positions match TRBD1. The V gene end was trimmed by 4 bases and the J gene end by 6 bases; junction bases not matched to a gene: 9. This CDR3 region has 15 residues. From germline, CDR1 is SGHRS and CDR2 YFSETQ. The CDR3 DNA is TGCGCCAGCAGCATAGGACAGGTTGAGCCCGGGGAGCTGTTTTTT. It codes for CASSIGQVEPGELFF.

This clone was seen a few times. This chain connects TRBV6-6 to TRBJ1-6; D possibly corresponds to TRBD1 (6 bases). Per the germline V gene, CDR1 is MNHNY and CDR2 is SVGAGI (reference sequence). The CDR3 consists of 18 residues. Trimming pared 5 bases from V and 0 bases from J, leaving 17 bases between. DNA for the CDR3: TGTGCCAGCAGTCGCTTTTCCCGAGGGGGCTCCTATAATTCACCCCTCCACTTT. This gives the protein CASSRFSRGGSYNSPLHF.

The CDR3 reads CASSVTGVNPGNTIYF. Here the CDR3 DNA reads TGTGCCAGCAGCGTGACAGGGGTTAATCCTGGAAACACCATATATTTT. This chain joins TRBV9 and TRBJ1-3; 8 positions agree with TRBD1. J lost 2 bases, V lost 2 bases, and 6 bases had no gene match. The V gene's germline CDR1 is SGDLS and CDR2 YYNGEE. The CDR3 runs 16 residues.

The chain recombines TRBV7-8 with TRBJ1-1, with 10 bases aligning to TRBD1. The CDR3 length is 18 residues. With 3 bases clipped from V and 4 bases from J, the junction kept 14 bases outside the gene matches. From germline, CDR1 is SGHVS and CDR2 FQNEAQ. CDR3 in DNA: TGTGCCAGCAGCTTGGGGTGGGGACAGGGGAACTCCGGCACTGAAGCTTTCTTT. As protein: CASSLGWGQGNSGTEAFF.

The V gene is TRBV3-1 (or the pseudogene TRBV3-2), the J gene TRBJ2-1; TRBD2 matches 8 bases. With V trimmed by 4 bases and J by 7 bases, 12 bases remained unmatched. The CDR3 consists of 16 residues. Germline CDR1 LGHDT, CDR2 YNNKEL (reference sequence). CDR3 nucleotide sequence: TGTGCCAGCAGCCCCCTCGGGCTAGCGGGCGGGAATGAGCAGTTCTTC. Amino acid sequence: CASSPLGLAGGNEQFF.

This sequence joins TRBV9 and TRBJ1-6; 10 bases match TRBD1. The V and J ends lost 4 bases and 10 bases, in that order; junction bases with no gene match: 11. Germline V CDR1 and CDR2: SGDLS, YYNGEE. This CDR3 is 16 amino acids long. The CDR3: CASSPLTGTGVSPLHF. CDR3 bases: TGTGCCAGCAGCCCCCTAACCGGGACAGGGGTATCACCCCTCCACTTT.

With respect to this clone: This sample includes further DNA sequences coding for the same CDR3. The chain carries TRBV3-1 (or the pseudogene TRBV3-2) and TRBJ1-1, with D possibly matching TRBD1 (5 bases). V lost 2 bases, J lost 4 bases, and 8 bases lay in between. The V gene's germline CDR1 is LGHDT and CDR2 YNNKEL (reference sequence). The CDR3 length is 13 residues. The CDR3 is CASSQQGFTEAFF. CDR3 nucleotide sequence: TGTGCCAGCAGCCAACAGGGTTTCACTGAAGCTTTCTTT.